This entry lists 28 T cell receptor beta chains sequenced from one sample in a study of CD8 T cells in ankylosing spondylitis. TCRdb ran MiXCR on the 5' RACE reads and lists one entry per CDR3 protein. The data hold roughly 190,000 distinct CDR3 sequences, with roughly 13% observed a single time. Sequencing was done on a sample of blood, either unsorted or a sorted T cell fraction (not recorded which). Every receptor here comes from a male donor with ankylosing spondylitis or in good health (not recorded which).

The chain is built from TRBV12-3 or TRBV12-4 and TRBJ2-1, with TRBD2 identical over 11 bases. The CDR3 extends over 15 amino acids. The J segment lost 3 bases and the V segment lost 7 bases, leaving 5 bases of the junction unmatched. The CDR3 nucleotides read TGTGCCAGCATGCTGACTAGCGGGAACTACAATGAGCAGTTCTTC. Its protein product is CASMLTSGNYNEQFF.

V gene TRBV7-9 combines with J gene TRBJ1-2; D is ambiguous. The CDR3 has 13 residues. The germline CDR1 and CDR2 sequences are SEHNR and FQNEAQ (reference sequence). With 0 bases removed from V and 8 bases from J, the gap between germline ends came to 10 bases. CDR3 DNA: TGTGCCAGCAGCTTAGCTCTGGCGGAAGGCTACACCTTC. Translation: CASSLALAEGYTF.

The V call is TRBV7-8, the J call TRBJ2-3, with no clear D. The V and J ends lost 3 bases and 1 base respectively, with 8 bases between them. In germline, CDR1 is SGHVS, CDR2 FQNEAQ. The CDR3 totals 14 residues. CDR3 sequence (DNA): TGTGCCAGCAGCTTTTTGTTGGGCACAGATACGCAGTATTTT. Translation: CASSFLLGTDTQYF.

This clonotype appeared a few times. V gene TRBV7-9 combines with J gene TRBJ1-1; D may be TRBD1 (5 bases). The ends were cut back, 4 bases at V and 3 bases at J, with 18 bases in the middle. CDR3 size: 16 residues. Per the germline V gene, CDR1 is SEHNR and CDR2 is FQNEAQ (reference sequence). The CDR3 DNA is TGTGCCAGCAGCTCCCCGAGGTGGCAGGGCTACACTGAAGCTTTCTTT. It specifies CASSSPRWQGYTEAFF.

The CDR3 spells CASRPGTGDNQPQHF. CDR3 sequence (DNA): TGTGCCAGCAGACCCGGGACAGGGGACAATCAGCCCCAGCATTTT. The rearrangement uses TRBV7-9 and TRBJ1-5; 10 bases are shared with TRBD1. The CDR3 spans 15 residues. Trimming at V came to 6 bases and at J to 3 bases, leaving 5 bases not matched to a gene. Germline-derived CDR1 and CDR2 are SEHNR and FQNEAQ (reference sequence).

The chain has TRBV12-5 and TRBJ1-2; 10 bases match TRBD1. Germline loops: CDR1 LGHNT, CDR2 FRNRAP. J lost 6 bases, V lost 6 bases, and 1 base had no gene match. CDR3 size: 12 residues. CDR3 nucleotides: TGTGCTAGTGGGGGGACAGGGGATGGCTACACCTTC. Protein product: CASGGTGDGYTF.

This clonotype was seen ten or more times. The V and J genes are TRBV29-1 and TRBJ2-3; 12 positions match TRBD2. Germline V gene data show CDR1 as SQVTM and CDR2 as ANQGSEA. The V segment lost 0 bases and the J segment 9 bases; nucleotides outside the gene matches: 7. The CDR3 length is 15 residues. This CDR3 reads CSVEEGTSGQATQYF. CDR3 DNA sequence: TGCAGCGTTGAAGAAGGGACTAGCGGGCAGGCGACGCAGTATTTT.

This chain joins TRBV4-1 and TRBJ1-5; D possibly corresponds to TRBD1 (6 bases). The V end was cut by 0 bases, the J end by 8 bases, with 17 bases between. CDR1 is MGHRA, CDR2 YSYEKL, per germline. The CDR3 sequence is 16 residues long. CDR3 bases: TGCGCCAGCAGCCAAGATTTAACCGACAGGAGCGAGCCCCAGCATTTT. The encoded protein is CASSQDLTDRSEPQHF.

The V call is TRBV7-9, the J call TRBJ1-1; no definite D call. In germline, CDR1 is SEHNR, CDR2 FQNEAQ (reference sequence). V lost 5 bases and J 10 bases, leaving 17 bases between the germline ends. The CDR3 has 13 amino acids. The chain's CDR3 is CASSPSDPDGAFF. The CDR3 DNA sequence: TGTGCCAGCAGCCCGTCTGACCCAGACGGAGCTTTCTTT.

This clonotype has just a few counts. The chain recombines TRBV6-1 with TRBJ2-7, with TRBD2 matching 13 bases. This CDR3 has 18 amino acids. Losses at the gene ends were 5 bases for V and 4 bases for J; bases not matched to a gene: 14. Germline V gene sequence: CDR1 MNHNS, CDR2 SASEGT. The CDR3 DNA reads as TGTGCCAGCAGTACCCCGTTGATGGGACTAGCGGGGTCGTACGAGCAGTACTTC. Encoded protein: CASSTPLMGLAGSYEQYF.

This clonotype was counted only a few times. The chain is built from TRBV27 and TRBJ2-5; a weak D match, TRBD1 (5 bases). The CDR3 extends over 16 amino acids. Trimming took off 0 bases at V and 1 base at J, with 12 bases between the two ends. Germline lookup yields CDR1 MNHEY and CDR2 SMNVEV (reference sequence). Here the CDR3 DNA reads TGTGCCAGCAGTTTATCGGTTCCGACAGTCCAAGAGACCCAGTACTTC. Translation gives CASSLSVPTVQETQYF.

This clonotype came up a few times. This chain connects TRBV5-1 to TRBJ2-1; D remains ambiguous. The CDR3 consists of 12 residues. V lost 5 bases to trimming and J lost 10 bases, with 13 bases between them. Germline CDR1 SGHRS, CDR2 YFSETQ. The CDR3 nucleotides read TGCGCCAGCAGACGACTCGGGTGGGAGCAGTTCTTC. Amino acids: CASRRLGWEQFF.

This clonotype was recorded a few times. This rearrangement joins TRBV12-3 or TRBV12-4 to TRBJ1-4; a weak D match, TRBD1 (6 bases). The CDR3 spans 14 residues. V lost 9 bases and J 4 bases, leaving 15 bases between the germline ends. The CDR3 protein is CASQGRGYNEKLFF. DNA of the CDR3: TGTGCCAGTCAGGGGCGCGGGTATAATGAAAAACTGTTTTTT.

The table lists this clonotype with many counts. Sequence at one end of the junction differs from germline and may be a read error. CDR3 sequence (DNA): TGCGCCAGCAGTAGCGGACCCTCATACGAGCAGTACTTC. Its protein product is CASSSGPSYEQYF. This chain connects TRBV27 to TRBJ2-7; a possible D gene is TRBD2 (6 bases). Germline-derived CDR1 and CDR2 are MNHEY and SMNVEV (reference sequence). The CDR3 extends over 13 amino acids.

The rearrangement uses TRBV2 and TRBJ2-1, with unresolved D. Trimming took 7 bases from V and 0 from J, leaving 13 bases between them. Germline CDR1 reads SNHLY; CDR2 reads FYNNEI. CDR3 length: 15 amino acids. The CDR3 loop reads CASIAWASSYNEQFF. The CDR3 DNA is TGTGCCAGCATAGCTTGGGCTAGCTCCTACAATGAGCAGTTCTTC.

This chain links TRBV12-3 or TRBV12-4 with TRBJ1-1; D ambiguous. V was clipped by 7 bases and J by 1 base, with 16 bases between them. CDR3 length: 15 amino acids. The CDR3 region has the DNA TGTGCCAGCACCTCCTCGAGGAGTGGGAACACTGAAGCTTTCTTT. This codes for CASTSSRSGNTEAFF.

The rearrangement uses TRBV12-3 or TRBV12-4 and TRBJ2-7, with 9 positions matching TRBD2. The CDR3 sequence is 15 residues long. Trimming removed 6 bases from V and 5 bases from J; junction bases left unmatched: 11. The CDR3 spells CASSLAGWAGDEQYF. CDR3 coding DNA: TGTGCCAGCAGCCTAGCGGGGTGGGCCGGTGACGAGCAGTACTTC.

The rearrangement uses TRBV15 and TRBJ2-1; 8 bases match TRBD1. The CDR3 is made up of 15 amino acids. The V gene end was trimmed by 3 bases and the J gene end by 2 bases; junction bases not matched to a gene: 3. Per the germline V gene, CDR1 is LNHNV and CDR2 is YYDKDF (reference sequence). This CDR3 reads CATSREDRAYNEQFF. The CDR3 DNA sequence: TGTGCCACCAGCAGGGAGGACAGGGCCTACAATGAGCAGTTCTTC.

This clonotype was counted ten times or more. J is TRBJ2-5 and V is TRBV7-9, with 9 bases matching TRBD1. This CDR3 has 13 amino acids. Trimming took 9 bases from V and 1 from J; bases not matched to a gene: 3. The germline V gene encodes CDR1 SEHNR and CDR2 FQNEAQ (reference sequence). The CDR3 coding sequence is TGTGCCAGTGGACAGGGGAGCCAAGAGACCCAGTACTTC. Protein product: CASGQGSQETQYF.

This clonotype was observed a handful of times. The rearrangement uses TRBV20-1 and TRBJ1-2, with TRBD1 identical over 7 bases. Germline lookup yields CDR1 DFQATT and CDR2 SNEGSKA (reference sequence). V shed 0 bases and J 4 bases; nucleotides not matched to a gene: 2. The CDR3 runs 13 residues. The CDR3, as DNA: TGCAGTGCTAGAGACCGGGACAGCTATGGCTACACCTTC. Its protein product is CSARDRDSYGYTF.

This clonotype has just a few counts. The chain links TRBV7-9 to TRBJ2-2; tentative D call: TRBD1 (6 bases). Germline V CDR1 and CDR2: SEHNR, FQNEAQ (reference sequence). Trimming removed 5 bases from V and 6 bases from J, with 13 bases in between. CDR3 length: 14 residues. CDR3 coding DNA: TGTGCCAGCAGCCCCTCACCAGGGGCCGGGGAGCTGTTTTTT. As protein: CASSPSPGAGELFF.

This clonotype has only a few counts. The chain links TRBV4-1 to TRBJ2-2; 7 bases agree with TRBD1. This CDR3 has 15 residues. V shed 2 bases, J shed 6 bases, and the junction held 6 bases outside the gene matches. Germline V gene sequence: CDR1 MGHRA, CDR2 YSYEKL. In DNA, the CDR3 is TGCGCCAGCAGCCAACGCGACAGGGTGGCCGGGGAGCTGTTTTTT. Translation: CASSQRDRVAGELFF.

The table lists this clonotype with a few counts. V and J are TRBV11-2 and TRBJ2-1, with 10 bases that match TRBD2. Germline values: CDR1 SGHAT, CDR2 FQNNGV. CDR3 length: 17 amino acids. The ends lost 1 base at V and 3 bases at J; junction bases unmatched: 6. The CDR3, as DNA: TGTGCCAGCAGCTTAGTGACCCTAGCGGGAGTCTACAATGAGCAGTTCTTC. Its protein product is CASSLVTLAGVYNEQFF.

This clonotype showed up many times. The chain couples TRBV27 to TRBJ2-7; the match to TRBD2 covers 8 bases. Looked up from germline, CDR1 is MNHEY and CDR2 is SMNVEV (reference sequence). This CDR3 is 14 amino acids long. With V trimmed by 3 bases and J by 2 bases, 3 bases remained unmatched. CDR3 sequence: CASSLGSGAYEQYF. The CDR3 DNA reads TGTGCCAGCAGTTTGGGTAGCGGGGCCTACGAGCAGTACTTC.

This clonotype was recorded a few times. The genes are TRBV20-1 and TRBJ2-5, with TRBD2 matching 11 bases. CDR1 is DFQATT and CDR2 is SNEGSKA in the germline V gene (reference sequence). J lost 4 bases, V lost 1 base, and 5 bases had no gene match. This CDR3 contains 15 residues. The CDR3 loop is CSARVLAGVGETQYF. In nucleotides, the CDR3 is TGCAGTGCTAGAGTACTAGCGGGAGTTGGAGAGACCCAGTACTTC.

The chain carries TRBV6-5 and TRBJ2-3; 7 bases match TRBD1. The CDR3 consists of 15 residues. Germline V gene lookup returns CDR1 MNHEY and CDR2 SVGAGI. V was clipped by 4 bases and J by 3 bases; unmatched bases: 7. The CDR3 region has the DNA TGTGCCAGCAGTTCCGGCGCAGGGGGAACAGATACGCAGTATTTT. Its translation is CASSSGAGGTDTQYF.

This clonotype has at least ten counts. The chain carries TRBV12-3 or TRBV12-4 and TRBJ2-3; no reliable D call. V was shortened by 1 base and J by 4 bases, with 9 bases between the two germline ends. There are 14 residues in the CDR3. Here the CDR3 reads CASSLGGGPDTQYF. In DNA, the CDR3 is TGTGCCAGCAGTTTAGGGGGTGGTCCAGATACGCAGTATTTT.

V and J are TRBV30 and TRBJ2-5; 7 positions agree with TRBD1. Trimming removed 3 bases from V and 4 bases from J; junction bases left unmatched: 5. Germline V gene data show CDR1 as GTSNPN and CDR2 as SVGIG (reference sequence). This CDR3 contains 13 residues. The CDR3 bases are TGTGCCTGGAGACAGGGGATGGGAGAGACCCAGTACTTC. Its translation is CAWRQGMGETQYF.